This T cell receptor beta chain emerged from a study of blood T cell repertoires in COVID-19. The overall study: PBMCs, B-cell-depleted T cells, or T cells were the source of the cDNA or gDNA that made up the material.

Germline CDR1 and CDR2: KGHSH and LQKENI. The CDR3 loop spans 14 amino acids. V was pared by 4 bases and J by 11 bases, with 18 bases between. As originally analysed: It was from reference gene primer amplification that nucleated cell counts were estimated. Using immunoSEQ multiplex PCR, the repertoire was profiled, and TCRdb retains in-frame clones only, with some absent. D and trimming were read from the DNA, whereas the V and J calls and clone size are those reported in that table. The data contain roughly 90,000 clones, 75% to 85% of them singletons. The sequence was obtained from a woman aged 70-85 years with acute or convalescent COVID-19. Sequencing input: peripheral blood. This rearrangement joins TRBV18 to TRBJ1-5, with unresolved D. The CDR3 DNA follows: TGTGCCAGCTCACTGTCGGGTCTGGTTTCTGCCCAGCATTTT. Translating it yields CASSLSGLVSAQHF. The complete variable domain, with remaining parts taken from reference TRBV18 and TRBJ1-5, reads NAGVMQNPRHLVRRRGQEARLRCSPMKGHSHVYWYRQLPEEGLKFMVYLQKENIIDESGMPKERFSAEFPKEGPSILRIQQVVRGDSAAYFCASSLSGLVSAQHFGDGTRLSIL.